This T cell receptor (beta chain) is drawn from a study of control samples from healthy donors and cancer patients. V lost 2 bases and J lost 2, with 12 bases in between. The germline V gene has CDR1 MNHNS and CDR2 SASEGT. CDR3 size: 15 residues. TCRdb keeps only in-frame clones here, not all; method: immunoSEQ multiplex PCR. Here the sample spans 130,000 or so clones, roughly 88% being singletons. The sample taken for sequencing was blood. The chain combines TRBV6-1 with TRBJ2-5, with D perhaps given as TRBD1 or TRBD2 (5 bases each). The receptor was derived from a man aged 50-60 years in good health. CDR3: CASSESGTDQETQYF. CDR3 bases: TGTGCCAGCAGTGAATCAGGGACGGATCAAGAGACCCAGTACTTC.